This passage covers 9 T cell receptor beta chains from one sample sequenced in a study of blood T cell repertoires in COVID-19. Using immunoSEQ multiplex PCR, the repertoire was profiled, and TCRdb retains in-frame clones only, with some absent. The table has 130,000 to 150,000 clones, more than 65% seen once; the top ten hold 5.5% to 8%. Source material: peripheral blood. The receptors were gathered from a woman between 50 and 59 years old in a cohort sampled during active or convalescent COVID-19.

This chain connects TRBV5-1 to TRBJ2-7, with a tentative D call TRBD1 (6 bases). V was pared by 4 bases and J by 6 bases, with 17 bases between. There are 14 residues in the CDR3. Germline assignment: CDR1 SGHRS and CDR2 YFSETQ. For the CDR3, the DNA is TGCGCCAGCAGCCAAAACAGGGTTGTTAGCGAGCAGTACTTC. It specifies CASSQNRVVSEQYF.

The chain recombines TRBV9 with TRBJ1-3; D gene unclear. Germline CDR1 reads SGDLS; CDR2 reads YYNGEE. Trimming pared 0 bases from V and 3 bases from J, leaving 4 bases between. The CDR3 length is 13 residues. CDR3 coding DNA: TGTGCCAGCAGCGTAGGAGGTGGAAACACCATATATTTT. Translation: CASSVGGGNTIYF.

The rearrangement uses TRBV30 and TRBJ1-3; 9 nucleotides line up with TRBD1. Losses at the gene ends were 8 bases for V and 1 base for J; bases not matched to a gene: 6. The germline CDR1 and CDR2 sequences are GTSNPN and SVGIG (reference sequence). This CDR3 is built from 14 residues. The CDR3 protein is CAGGTGLSGNTIYF. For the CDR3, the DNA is TGTGCCGGGGGGACAGGGCTATCTGGAAACACCATATATTTT.

DNA of the CDR3: TGTGCCAGCAGTTACTCGATAGGGGAGGCCTATGGCTACACCTTC. Translation gives CASSYSIGEAYGYTF. V is TRBV6-5 and J is TRBJ1-2; weak D call: TRBD1 (5 bases). The V end lost 0 bases, the J end lost 4 bases, and 12 bases lay between the germline ends. Germline assignment: CDR1 MNHEY and CDR2 SVGAGI. The CDR3 is 15 residues long.

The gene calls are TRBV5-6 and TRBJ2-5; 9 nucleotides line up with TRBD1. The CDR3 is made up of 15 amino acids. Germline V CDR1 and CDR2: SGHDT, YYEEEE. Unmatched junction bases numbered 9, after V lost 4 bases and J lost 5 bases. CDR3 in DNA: TGTGCCAGCAGCCCGGGGACAGGGCTATTCGAGACCCAGTACTTC. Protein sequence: CASSPGTGLFETQYF.

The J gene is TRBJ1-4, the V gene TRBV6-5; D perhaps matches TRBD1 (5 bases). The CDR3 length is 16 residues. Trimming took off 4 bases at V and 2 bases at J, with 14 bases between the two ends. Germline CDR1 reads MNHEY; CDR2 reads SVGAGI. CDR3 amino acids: CASSSQALGTNEKLFF. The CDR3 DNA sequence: TGTGCCAGCAGTTCACAGGCTCTGGGGACTAATGAAAAACTGTTTTTT.

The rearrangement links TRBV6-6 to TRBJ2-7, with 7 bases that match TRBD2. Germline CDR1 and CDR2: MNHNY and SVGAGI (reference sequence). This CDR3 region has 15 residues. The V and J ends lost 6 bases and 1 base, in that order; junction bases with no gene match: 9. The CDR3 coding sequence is TGTGCCAGCAGAACTAGCGACGCCGGTTCCTACGAGCAGTACTTC. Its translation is CASRTSDAGSYEQYF.

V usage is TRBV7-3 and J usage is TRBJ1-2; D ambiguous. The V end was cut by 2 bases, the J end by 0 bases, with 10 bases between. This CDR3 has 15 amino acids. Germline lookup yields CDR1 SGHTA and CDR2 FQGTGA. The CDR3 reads CASSLERQSNYGYTF. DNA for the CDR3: TGTGCCAGCAGCTTAGAGAGACAATCTAACTATGGCTACACCTTC.

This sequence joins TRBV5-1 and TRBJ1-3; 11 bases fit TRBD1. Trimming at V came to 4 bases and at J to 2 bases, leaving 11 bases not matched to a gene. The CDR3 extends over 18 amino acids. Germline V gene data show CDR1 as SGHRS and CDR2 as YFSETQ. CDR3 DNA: TGCGCCAGCAGCCTTTCCGGGACAGGGGGTTATACTGGAAACACCATATATTTT. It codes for CASSLSGTGGYTGNTIYF.